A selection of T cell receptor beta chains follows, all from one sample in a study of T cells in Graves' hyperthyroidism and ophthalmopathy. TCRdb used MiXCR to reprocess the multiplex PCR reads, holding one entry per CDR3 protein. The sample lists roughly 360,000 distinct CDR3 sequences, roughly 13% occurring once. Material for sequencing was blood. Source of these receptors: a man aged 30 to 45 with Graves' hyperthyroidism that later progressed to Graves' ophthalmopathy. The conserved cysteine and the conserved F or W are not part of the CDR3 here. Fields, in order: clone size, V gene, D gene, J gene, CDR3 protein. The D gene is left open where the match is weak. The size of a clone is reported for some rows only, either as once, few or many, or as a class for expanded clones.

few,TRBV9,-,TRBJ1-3,ASSPPAGAGNTIY
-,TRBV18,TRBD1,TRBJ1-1,ASSSRTGENTEAF
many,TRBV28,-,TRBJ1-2,ASSPRDPSGYT
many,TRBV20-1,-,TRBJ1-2,SARDEGVYGYT
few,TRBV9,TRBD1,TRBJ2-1,ASSAGTGGAAGNEQF
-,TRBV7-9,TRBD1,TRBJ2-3,ASSPPDRGATDTQY
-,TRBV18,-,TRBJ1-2,ASSTGGADANYGYT
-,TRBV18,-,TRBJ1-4,ASSQSSTTTNEKLF
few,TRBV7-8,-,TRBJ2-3,ASSLQRGGASTDTQY
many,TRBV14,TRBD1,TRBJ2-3,ASSQDETGIPTTDTQY
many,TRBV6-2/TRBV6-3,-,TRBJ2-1,ASSYSAGSSYNEQF
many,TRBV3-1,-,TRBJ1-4,ASRRGGHNEKLF
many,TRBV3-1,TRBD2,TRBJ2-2,ASSQGRRDYTGELF
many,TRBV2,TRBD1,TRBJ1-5,ASSAGTGVQPQH
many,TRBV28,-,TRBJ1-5,ASTLRESNQPQH
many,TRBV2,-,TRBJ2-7,ASSESGGTYEQY
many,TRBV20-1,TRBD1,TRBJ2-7,SASRSQGAFGEQY
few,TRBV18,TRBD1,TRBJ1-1,ASSPRTGSGTEAF
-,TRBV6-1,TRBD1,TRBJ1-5,ASSLDRTGQGSPPQH
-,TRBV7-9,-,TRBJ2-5,ASRWASETQY
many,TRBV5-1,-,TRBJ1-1,ASSLDASGTEAF
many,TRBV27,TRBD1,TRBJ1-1,ATNRQGARTEAF
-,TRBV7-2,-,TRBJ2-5,ASSFQGGARETQY
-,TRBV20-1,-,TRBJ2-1,SAAKGGPRDEQF
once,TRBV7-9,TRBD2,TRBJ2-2,ASRRLAGGANTGELF
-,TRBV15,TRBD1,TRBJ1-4,ATSRGDRDREKLF